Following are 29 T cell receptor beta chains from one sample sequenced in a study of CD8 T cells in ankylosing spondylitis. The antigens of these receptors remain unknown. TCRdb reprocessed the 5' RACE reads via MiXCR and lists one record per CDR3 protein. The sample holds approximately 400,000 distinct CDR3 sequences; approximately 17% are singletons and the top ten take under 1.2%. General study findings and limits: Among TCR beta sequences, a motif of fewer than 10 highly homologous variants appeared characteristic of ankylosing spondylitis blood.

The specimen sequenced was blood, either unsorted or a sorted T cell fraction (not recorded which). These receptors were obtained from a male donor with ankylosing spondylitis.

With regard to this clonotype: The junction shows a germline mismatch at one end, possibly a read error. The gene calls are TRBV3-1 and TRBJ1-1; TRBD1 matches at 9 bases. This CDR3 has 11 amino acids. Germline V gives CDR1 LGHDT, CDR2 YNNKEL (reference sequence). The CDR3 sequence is CDSSWDRVAFF. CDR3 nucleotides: TGTGACAGCAGCTGGGACAGGGTAGCTTTCTTT.

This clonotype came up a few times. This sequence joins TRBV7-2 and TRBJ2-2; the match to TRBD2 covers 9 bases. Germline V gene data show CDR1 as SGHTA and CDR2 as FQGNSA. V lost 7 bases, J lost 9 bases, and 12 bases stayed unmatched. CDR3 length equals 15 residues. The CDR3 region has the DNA TGTGCCAGCAACCCAAGCGGGGGGCCTGGCCGGGAGCTGTTTTTT. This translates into CASNPSGGPGRELFF.

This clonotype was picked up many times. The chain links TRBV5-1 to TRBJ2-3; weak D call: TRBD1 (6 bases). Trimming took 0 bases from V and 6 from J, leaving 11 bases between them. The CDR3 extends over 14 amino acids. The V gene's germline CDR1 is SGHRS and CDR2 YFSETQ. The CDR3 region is CASSLGGPRDTQYF. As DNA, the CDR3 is TGCGCCAGCAGCTTGGGGGGGCCTCGGGATACGCAGTATTTT.

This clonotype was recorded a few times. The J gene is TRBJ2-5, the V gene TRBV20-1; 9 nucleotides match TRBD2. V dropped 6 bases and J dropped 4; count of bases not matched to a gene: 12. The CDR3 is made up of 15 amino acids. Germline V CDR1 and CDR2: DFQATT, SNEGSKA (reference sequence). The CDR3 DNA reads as TGCAGTGCCCAGAGAGGTAGCGGGGGCTCAGAGACCCAGTACTTC. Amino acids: CSAQRGSGGSETQYF.

The chain's CDR3 is CASPHGADSNQPQHF. DNA for the CDR3: TGCGCCAGCCCTCACGGGGCAGATAGCAATCAGCCCCAGCATTTT. This chain connects TRBV5-1 to TRBJ1-5; tentative D call: TRBD1 (5 bases). Germline CDR1 and CDR2: SGHRS and YFSETQ. The length of the CDR3 is 15 residues. Trimming pared 7 bases from V and 0 bases from J, leaving 14 bases between.

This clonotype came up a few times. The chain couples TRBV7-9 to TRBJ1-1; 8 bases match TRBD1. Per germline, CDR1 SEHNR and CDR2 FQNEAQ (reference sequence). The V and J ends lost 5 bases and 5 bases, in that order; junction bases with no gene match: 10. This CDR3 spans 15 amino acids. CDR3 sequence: CASSIQGEVSTEAFF. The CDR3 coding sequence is TGTGCCAGCAGCATACAGGGGGAAGTGAGTACTGAAGCTTTCTTT.

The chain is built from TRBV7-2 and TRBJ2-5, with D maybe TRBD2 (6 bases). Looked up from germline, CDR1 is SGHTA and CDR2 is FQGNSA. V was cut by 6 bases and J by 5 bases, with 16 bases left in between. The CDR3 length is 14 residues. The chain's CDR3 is CASRPGASGETQYF. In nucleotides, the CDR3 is TGTGCCAGCAGACCCGGAGCGAGCGGGGAGACCCAGTACTTC.

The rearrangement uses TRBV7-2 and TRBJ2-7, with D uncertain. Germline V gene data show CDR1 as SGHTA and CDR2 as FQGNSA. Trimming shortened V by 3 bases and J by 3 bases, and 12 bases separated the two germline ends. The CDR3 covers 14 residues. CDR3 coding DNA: TGTGCCAGCAGCTTCGGCCCAGAGTACTACGAGCAGTACTTC. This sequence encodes CASSFGPEYYEQYF. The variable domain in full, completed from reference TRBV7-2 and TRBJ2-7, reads GAGVSQSPSNKVTEKGKDVELRCDPISGHTALYWYRQSLGQGLEFLIYFQGNSAPDKSGLPSDRFSAERTGGSVSTLTIQRTQQEDSAVYLCASSFGPEYYEQYFGPGTRLTVT.

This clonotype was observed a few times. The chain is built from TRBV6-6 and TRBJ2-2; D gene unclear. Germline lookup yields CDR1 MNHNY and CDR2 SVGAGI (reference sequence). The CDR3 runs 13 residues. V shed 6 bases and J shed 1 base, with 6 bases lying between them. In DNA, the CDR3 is TGTGCCAGCAGGACCCAGAACACCGGGGAGCTGTTTTTT. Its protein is CASRTQNTGELFF.

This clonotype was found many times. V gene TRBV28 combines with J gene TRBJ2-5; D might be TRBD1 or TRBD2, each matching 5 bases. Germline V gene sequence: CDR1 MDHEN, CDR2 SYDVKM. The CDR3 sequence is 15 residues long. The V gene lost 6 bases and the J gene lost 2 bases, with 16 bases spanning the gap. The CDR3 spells CASRSTGTAQETQYF. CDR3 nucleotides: TGTGCCAGCAGAAGCACCGGGACGGCTCAAGAGACCCAGTACTTC.

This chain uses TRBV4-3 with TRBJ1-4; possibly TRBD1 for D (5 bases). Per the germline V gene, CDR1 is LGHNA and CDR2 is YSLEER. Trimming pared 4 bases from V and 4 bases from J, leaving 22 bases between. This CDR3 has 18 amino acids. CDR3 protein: CASSPRSGSPGSNEKLFF. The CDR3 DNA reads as TGCGCCAGCAGCCCACGGTCGGGGTCCCCAGGGAGTAATGAAAAACTGTTTTTT.

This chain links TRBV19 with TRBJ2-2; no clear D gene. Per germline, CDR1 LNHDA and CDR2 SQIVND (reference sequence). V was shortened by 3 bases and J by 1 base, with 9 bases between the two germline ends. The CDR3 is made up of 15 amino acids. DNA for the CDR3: TGTGCCAGTAGTATCCCTTTAGGGAACACCGGGGAGCTGTTTTTT. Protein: CASSIPLGNTGELFF.

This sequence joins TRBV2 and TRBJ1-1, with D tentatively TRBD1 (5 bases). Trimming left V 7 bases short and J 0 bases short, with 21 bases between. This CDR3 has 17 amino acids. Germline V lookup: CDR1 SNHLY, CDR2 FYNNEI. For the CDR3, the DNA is TGTGCCAGCACCCAAATAAGGACAACGCTTATGAACACTGAAGCTTTCTTT. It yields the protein CASTQIRTTLMNTEAFF.

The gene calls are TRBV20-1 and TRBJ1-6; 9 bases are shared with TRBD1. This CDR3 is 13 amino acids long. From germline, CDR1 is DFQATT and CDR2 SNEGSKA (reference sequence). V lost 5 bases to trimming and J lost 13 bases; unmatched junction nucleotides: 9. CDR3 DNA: TGCAGTGCTGGACAACAGGGGGCGGGTCCCCTCCACTTT. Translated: CSAGQQGAGPLHF.

CDR3 DNA: TGTGCCAGCAGCTCCGCCGGGACAGGGGAGGTCGCTGAAGCTTTCTTT. Its protein is CASSSAGTGEVAEAFF. This chain joins TRBV7-9 and TRBJ1-1; TRBD1 agrees at 10 bases. This CDR3 is 16 amino acids long. Trimming cost V 4 bases and J 6 bases; bases outside gene matches: 11. Germline CDR1 reads SEHNR; CDR2 reads FQNEAQ (reference sequence). The complete variable domain, with remaining parts taken from reference TRBV7-9 and TRBJ1-1, reads DTGVSQNPRHKITKRGQNVTFRCDPISEHNRLYWYRQTLGQGPEFLTYFQNEAQLEKSRLLSDRFSAERPKGSFSTLEIQRTEQGDSAMYLCASSSAGTGEVAEAFFGQGTRLTVV.

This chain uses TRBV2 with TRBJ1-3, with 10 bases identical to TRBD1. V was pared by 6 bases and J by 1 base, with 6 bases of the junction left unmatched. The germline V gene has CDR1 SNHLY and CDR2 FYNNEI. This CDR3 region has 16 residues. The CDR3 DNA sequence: TGTGCCAGCAGCCGCCCGGGACAGGGGTCTGGAAACACCATATATTTT. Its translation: CASSRPGQGSGNTIYF.

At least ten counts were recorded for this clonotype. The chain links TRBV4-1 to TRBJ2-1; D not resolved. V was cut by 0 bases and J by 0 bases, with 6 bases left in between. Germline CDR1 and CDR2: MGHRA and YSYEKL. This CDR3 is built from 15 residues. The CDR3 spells CASSQDSSSYNEQFF. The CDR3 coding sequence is TGCGCCAGCAGCCAAGACAGTAGCTCCTACAATGAGCAGTTCTTC.

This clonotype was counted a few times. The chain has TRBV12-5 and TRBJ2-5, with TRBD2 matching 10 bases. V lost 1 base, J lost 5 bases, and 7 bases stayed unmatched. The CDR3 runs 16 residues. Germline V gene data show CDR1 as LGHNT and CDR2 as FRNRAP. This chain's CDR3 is CASGLGASGGQETQYF. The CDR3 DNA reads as TGTGCTAGTGGTTTGGGGGCTAGCGGGGGCCAGGAGACCCAGTACTTC.

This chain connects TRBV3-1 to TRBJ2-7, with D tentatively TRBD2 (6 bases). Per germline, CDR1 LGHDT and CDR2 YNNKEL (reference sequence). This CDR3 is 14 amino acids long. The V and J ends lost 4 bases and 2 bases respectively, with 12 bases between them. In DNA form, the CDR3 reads TGTGCCAGCAGCCCCGGTAGCGGAGCCTACGAGCAGTACTTC. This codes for CASSPGSGAYEQYF.

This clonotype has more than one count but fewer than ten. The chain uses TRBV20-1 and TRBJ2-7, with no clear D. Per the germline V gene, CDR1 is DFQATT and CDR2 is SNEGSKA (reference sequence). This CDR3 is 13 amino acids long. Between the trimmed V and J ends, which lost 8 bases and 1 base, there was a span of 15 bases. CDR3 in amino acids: CSPLHTLSYEQYF. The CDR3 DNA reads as TGCAGTCCGTTGCACACTCTATCCTACGAGCAGTACTTC.

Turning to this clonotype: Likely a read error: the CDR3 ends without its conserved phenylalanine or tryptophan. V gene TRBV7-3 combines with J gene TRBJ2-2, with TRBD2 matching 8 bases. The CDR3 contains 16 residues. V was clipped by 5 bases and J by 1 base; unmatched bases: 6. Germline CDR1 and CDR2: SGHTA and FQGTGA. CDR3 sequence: CASSLTSGRNTGELFS. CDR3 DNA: TGTGCCAGCAGCCTCACTAGCGGAAGGAACACCGGGGAGCTGTTTTCT.

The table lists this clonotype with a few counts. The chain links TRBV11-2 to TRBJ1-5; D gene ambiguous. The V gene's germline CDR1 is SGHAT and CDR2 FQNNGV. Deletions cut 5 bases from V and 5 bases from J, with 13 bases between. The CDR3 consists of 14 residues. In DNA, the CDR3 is TGTGCCAGCAGCCGGTCCCCCACCGATCAGCCCCAGCATTTT. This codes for CASSRSPTDQPQHF.

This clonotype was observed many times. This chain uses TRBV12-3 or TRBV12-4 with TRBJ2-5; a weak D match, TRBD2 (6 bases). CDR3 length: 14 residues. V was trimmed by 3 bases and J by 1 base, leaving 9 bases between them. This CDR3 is CASSLSGGQETQYF. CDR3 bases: TGTGCCAGCAGTTTGTCCGGGGGCCAAGAGACCCAGTACTTC.

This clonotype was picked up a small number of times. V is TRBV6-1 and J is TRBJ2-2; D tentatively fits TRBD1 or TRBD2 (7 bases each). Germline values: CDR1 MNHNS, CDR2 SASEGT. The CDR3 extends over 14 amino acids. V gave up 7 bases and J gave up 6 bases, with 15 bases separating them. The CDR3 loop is CASTGRGRAGELFF. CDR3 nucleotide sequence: TGTGCCAGCACAGGCAGGGGGAGGGCCGGGGAGCTGTTTTTT.

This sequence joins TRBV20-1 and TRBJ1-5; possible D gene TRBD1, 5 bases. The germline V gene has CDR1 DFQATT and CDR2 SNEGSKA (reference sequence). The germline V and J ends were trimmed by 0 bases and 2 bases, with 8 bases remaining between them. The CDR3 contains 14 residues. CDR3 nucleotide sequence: TGCAGTGCTAGAGATTCCAGGGGCAATCAGCCCCAGCATTTT. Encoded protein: CSARDSRGNQPQHF.

In nucleotides, the CDR3 is TGCAGTGCCCCTGTCGGACAGGGGCCTGGCTACACCTTC. It yields the protein CSAPVGQGPGYTF. The rearrangement uses TRBV20-1 and TRBJ1-2, with 9 bases identical to TRBD1. The V and J ends lost 6 bases and 7 bases, in that order; junction bases with no gene match: 9. CDR3 length equals 13 residues. Germline CDR1 DFQATT, CDR2 SNEGSKA (reference sequence).

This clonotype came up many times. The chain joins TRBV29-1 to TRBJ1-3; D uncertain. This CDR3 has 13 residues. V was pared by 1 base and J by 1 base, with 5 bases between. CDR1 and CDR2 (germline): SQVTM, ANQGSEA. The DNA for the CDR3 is TGCAGCGTTGAAGGGAATTCTGGAAACACCATATATTTT. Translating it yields CSVEGNSGNTIYF.

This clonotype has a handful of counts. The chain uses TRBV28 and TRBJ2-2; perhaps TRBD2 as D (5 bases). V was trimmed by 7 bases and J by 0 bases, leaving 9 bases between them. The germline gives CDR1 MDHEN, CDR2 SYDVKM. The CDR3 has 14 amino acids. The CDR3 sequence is CASIDYTNTGELFF. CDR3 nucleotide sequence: TGTGCCAGCATTGACTACACGAACACCGGGGAGCTGTTTTTT.

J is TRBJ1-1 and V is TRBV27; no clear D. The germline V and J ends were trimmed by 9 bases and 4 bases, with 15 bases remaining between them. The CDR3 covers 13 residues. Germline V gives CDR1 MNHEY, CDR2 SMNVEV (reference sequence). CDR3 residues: CASPGRLATEAFF. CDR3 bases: TGTGCCAGTCCCGGACGGCTGGCCACTGAAGCTTTCTTT.